This record concerns one T cell receptor (beta chain) sequence. The antigen it binds to is not known. No base-level quality is on record; no much larger clone is a single base apart. This sample stems from a study of cytomegalovirus exposure and HLA in healthy donors listed by TCRdb under 2017. With respect to the entire study: An earlier analysis of approximately 600 of the donors reported approximately 290 Gb of sequence data and about 100 million unique TCR beta sequences from roughly 200 million T cells. In a later genetic analysis, genome-wide SNP genotypes for about three fifths of the roughly 670 donors were used, and that subset was treated as a discovery cohort. The study used immunosequencing to profile the T cell repertoires of about 670 subjects and linked those repertoires to cytomegalovirus serostatus. Donor age, sex, ethnicity and CMV serostatus were compiled alongside the repertoire data. To predict cytomegalovirus infection status, the study combined high-throughput TCR immunosequencing, statistical association of individual TCRs with disease status, and machine learning. The aim of the study was to test whether cataloging public T cell receptors could identify signatures of past pathogen exposure. To decide whether each TCR beta V gene segment behaved as functional or pseudogenic, an earlier analysis of fewer than 750 of the donors relied on high-throughput TCR beta sequencing. Besides the first cohort of some 670 subjects, a separate validation cohort made up of over a hundred different subjects was used. In the later analysis, no new phenotypic data were used to find candidate immune exposures; instead, reliance was placed on TCR beta sequences and their occurrence across donors. Around 320 gigabases of sequencing data and 70 million to 85 million unique TCR sequences were included in an early release covering roughly 600 HLA-typed donors. On average, 235,054 unique TCR beta nucleotide sequences were sequenced per donor among 398 genotyped donors of the cohort, with 15% to 20% of those sequences being non-productive. Typing coverage varied by locus: about 629-640 donors for A, B, C, DRB1 and DQB1; approximately 500 for DQA1; around 570 for DPA1; more than 450 for DPB1. To study patterns of TCR occurrence, a later analysis re-analyzed previously published TCR beta repertoires from 650 to 750 donors and added high-resolution HLA genotyping. Of the approximately 400 genotyped donors, 81% were placed in the genetic ancestry cluster associated with self-reported Caucasian donors. All discovery cohort repertoires had been generated on a single sequencing platform. Class I and class II HLA loci were covered by the typing at four-digit resolution. Because of strong linkage in the cohort, 5 or 6 DR-DQ haplotypes were treated as single units for association and clustering. Findings and caveats that apply to the study as a whole: The authors suggested that the approach could potentially be generalized to other disease states and immunological phenotypes. The sequencing pipeline was judged likely to have produced a cluster of highly shared sequence variants as a technical artifact. Correlated functional status among segregating V segments might reflect linkage disequilibrium, but an unknown experimental factor could not be ruled out. In a later genetic analysis, fewer N-insertions in productive TCRs were reported among donors in an Asian-associated ancestry cluster than the roughly 710-donor mean. Strong co-occurrence of HLA alleles, especially DR and DQ, made assigning TCR associations to individual alleles difficult. A further reported finding was that TCR beta sequences accurately predicted the HLA-A and HLA-B alleles for most subjects in the first cohort. V-gene and J-gene trimming of TCR beta chains was associated with a missense DCLRE1C variant in a later genetic analysis, and the association was replicated in an independent cohort. Broadly in line with IMGT annotations, most TCR beta V segments showed up in productive rearrangements about 87% or about 30% of the time in an earlier analysis of 587 of the donors. Specific HLA alleles were associated with about 17,000 TCR beta sequences at a false discovery rate of 0.05 in a later analysis. The only immune exposure information available for the cohort was CMV serostatus. Most TCR sequences were seen in very few donors, while some public TCRs were found in many individuals. Several of the top co-occurrence clusters appeared to be linked to parvovirus B19, influenza, CMV and Epstein-Barr virus, according to a later analysis. The earlier analysis of about 600 of the donors excluded over 15 rarely observed V segments, including chromosome 9 orphons, because counts were too low. The classifier was reported to diagnose cytomegalovirus status with high specificity and sensitivity in both the original cohort and the validation cohort. In a later analysis, HLA-associated TCR beta chains were found to be more clonally expanded and to have lower generation probabilities than equally common non-associated chains. The 87-base-pair reads could not distinguish some IMGT-functional V segments, including TRBV6-2 and TRBV6-3, so those segments were excluded. In the study, approximately 160 TCR beta chains were listed as associated with cytomegalovirus. Because HLA typing was missing for some donors at each locus, association tests included only the typed subset. In this cohort, only TCR beta chains were sequenced, and detectable features were limited by the absence of alpha or paired-chain data. In vitro tests confirmed that a few of the cytomegalovirus-associated TCR beta chains recognize cytomegalovirus antigens. In a later analysis, most CMV-associated TCR beta chains were found to appear HLA-restricted, with HLA associations seemingly driven largely by CMV exposure. Roughly uniform sequencing depth across donors was assumed in presence/absence analyses, although this assumption may not hold. A later analysis found that TCR association rates varied across HLA loci, with DRB1 alleles showing the most associated TCRs and HLA-C alleles the fewest.

Library construction relied on the immunoSEQ multiplex PCR assay. For the multiplex PCR, a mixture combining 60 forward primers for TCR Vbeta segments and 13 reverse primers for TCR Jbeta segments was used. The CDR3 region of rearranged TCR beta genes was amplified from genomic DNA with a multiplex PCR assay. The Illumina HiSeq System was used to sequence the amplified TCR beta libraries as 87-base-pair reads. Processing in the source paper ran as follows. In a later analysis, 80 million or so unique TCR beta chains were counted across the approximately 640 repertoires, and roughly 9.9 million of these chains were shared by at least two donors. A nearest-neighbor algorithm error-corrected the raw reads and collapsed the reads into unique sequences, merging closely related sequences to remove PCR and sequencing errors. To assign V, D and J gene segments, CDR3 sequences were aligned to IMGT reference sequences. For a sequence to be retained, a match of at least six nucleotides was required to both a V gene segment and a J gene segment. A rearrangement counted as productive if the CDR3 had no stop codons and remained in frame with V and J, and every other rearrangement counted as non-productive. CDR3 was defined by IMGT convention, running from the second conserved V-encoded cysteine to the conserved J-encoded phenylalanine. Sequences without an unambiguous match to a single V gene segment were excluded from the earlier analysis of 587 of the donors. An earlier analysis of just under 600 of the donors called V segments functional above 56.7% productive rearrangements and segregating when the between-donor standard deviation exceeded 5%. A statistical classification framework was built for diagnosing cytomegalovirus status from the catalog of TCR beta chain sequences. In a later analysis, V and J genes were assigned by comparing TCR nucleotide sequences against IMGT/GENE-DB human TR gene sequences. The TCRdist pipeline was used in a later analysis to assign CDR3 sequences and most-parsimonious VDJ recombination scenarios. In a later analysis, each TCR beta chain was defined by its CDR3 amino acid sequence together with its V-gene family, and reads lacking a unique V-gene family were excluded. A later analysis removed 592 highly shared, low-generation-probability nucleotide sequences to deal with suspected cross-contamination and a sequencing artifact. In a later analysis, a clonal expansion index was calculated for each public chain from normalized within-repertoire ranks of inferred template counts. In a later analysis, generation probabilities were computed with a VDJ recombination model fitted to out-of-frame rearrangements, and the resulting probabilities were checked against IGoR. In a later analysis, hypergeometric tests were used to score TCR-TCR, TCR-HLA and TCR-CMV co-occurrence, with a repertoire-size bias correction applied to TCR pairs. In a later analysis, false discovery rates were estimated by permuting HLA or CMV assignments 20 times. In a later analysis, co-occurring TCRs were grouped with DBSCAN, and TCRdist sequence similarity was added when clustering was performed within HLA-allele-positive subsets. For co-occurrence clustering, repertoires with fewer than 30,000 or more than 120,000 public chains were excluded, along with 5 or 6 repertoires with anomalous nucleotide sharing. TCRdb re-hosts the immuneACCESS table, in-frame sequences only. Its copies lack some clones; in the studies checked, an unresolved V gene accounts for under half of them, and the cause for the rest is not known. V, J and clone size reflect that table, while D and trimming were determined from the DNA. The sample table contains about 140,000 clones; only one count was recorded for around 78% of them. The ten largest clonotypes hold roughly 2.8% of the sample.

The cohort comprised under 700 healthy bone marrow donors. At the time of sampling, every cohort member was nominally healthy, though immune exposures that went unrecorded were likely present. The donor was CMV seronegative and was included in the group of a few hundred seronegative cohort members. A peripheral blood sample was provided by each donor, and peripheral blood mononuclear cells were used for TCR beta sequencing. Genomic DNA was extracted from the blood cell samples with the Qiagen DNeasy Blood Extraction Kit. Reading from cysteine to phenylalanine, the CDR3 counts 14 amino acids. Here the CDR3 DNA is all that survives: 42 bases in frame from base 1. At the junction V is shortened by 7 bases and J by 7 bases; bases outside the gene matches: 8. The germline V gene sets CDR1 to SGHTA and CDR2 to FQGNSA.

The receptor was derived from a male donor in good health and CMV-seronegative. Sequencing was done on a sample of PBMCs. The rearrangement combines TRBV7-2 with TRBJ2-7; 12 bases in the junction line up with TRBD2. The CDR3 loop reads CASTLAGGPREQYF. The DNA sequence follows: TGTGCCAGCACCCTAGCGGGAGGGCCTCGTGAGCAGTACTTC.